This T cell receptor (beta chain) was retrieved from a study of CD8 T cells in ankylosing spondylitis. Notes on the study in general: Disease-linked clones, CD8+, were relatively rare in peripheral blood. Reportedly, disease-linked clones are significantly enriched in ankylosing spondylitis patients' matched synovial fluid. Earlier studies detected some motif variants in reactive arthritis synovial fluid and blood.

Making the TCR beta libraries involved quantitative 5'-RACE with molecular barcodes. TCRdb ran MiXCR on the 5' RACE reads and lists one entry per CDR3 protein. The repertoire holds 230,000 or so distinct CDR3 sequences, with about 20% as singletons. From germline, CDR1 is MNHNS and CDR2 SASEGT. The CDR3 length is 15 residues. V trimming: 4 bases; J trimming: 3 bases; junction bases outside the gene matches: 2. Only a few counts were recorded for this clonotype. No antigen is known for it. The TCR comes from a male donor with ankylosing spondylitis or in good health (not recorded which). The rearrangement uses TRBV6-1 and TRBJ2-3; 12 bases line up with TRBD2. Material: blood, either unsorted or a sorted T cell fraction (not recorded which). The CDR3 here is CASSATSGRTDTQYF. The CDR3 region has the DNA TGTGCCAGCAGTGCTACTAGCGGGAGGACAGATACGCAGTATTTT.